Detailed here is one TCR beta chain. This specimen belongs to a study of blood T cell repertoires in COVID-19. Study-level information: The samples span acute and convalescent COVID-19 from the United States, Italy and Spain.

V gave up 1 base and J gave up 7 bases; unmatched junction bases: 12. CDR1 and CDR2 from the germline V gene are LGHDT and YNNKEL (reference sequence). There are 17 residues in the CDR3. Using immunoSEQ multiplex PCR, the repertoire was profiled, and TCRdb retains in-frame clones only, with some absent. The sample lists a few hundred thousand clones, 75% to 95% occurring once. This sequence was found in a woman under 40 with COVID-19, enrolled during active disease. Specimen: peripheral blood. The chain combines TRBV3-1 (or the pseudogene TRBV3-2) with TRBJ2-4; the match to TRBD2 covers 8 bases. The CDR3 here is CASSQGPIAGGGNIQYF. The CDR3 DNA reads as TGTGCCAGCAGCCAAGGGCCAATCGCGGGAGGAGGGAACATTCAGTACTTC.